Listed below are T cell receptor beta chains from one sample, sequenced in a study of T-cell memory formation after mild COVID-19. TCRdb re-called the 5' RACE reads with MiXCR, one entry per CDR3 protein. The sample has roughly 100,000 distinct CDR3 sequences, around 12% seen once. Source material: PBMCs or a T cell subset sorted from them (not recorded which). The receptors were sampled from an adult woman who had mild COVID-19 (a few samples of this study predate the infection). Cell type and time point are not known. The CDR3 runs from the conserved cysteine through the conserved F or W. The D gene is left open where the match is weak. The size of a clone is reported for some rows only, either as once, few or many, or as a class for expanded clones.

>TRBV10-3|NA|TRBJ2-4|few
CAISEGGGAKNIQYF
TGTGCCATCAGTGAGGGCGGGGGCGCCAAAAACATTCAGTACTTC
>TRBV25-1|TRBD1|TRBJ1-5|NA
CASSEGTGEVQPQHF
TGTGCCAGCAGTGAAGGGACAGGGGAGGTTCAGCCCCAGCATTTT
>TRBV7-9|NA|TRBJ1-2|NA
CASSLGPTDNYGYTF
TGTGCCAGCAGCTTAGGCCCCACTGATAACTATGGCTACACCTTC
>TRBV5-1|TRBD1|TRBJ1-1|NA
CASSVGQGTEAFF
TGCGCCAGCAGCGTGGGACAGGGCACTGAAGCTTTCTTT
>TRBV5-6|NA|TRBJ1-1|many
CASSFFAGNTEAFF
TGTGCCAGCAGCTTCTTCGCGGGGAACACTGAAGCTTTCTTT
>TRBV4-1|NA|TRBJ2-3|few
CASNNDPGATDTQYF
TGCGCCAGCAATAACGATCCGGGGGCCACAGATACGCAGTATTTT
>TRBV4-2|NA|TRBJ2-7|few
CASSQGGAEQYF
TGTGCCAGCAGCCAAGGGGGGGCCGAGCAGTACTTC
>TRBV5-8|NA|TRBJ2-7|many
CASSATPWKEAYEQYF
TGTGCCAGCAGCGCCACACCTTGGAAGGAAGCATACGAGCAGTACTTC
>TRBV20-1|NA|TRBJ1-1|few
CSARDTQGIGEAFF
TGCAGTGCTAGAGATACCCAGGGCATAGGTGAAGCTTTCTTT
>TRBV5-6|NA|TRBJ2-6|NA
CASSRGGPGANVLTF
TGTGCCAGCAGCCGGGGAGGTCCCGGGGCCAACGTCCTGACTTTC
>TRBV15|TRBD2|TRBJ2-1|NA
CATSRDWSGSSYNEQFF
TGTGCCACCAGCAGAGATTGGAGCGGGAGCTCCTACAATGAGCAGTTCTTC
>TRBV12-3/TRBV12-4|NA|TRBJ1-1|few
CASSLNSWNTEAFF
TGTGCCAGCAGTTTAAACAGTTGGAACACTGAAGCTTTCTTT
>TRBV29-1|NA|TRBJ1-1|NA
CSVERAYSHTEAFF
TGCAGCGTTGAACGGGCGTACTCTCACACTGAAGCTTTCTTT
>TRBV7-2|TRBD2|TRBJ2-7|NA
CASSLYLAGGFSSYEQYF
TGTGCCAGCAGCTTATACCTAGCGGGAGGGTTTAGCTCCTACGAGCAGTACTTC
>TRBV4-1|NA|TRBJ2-1|few
CASSQGPPLGNEQFF
TGCGCCAGCAGCCAAGGTCCGCCATTAGGCAATGAGCAGTTCTTC
>TRBV20-1|TRBD2|TRBJ2-3|NA
CSANLLAGGTTDTQYF
TGCAGTGCTAACTTACTAGCGGGAGGTACCACAGATACGCAGTATTTT
>TRBV4-2|NA|TRBJ1-5|NA
CASSQERVLQGQPQHF
TGTGCCAGCAGCCAAGAGCGTGTGCTACAGGGACAGCCCCAGCATTTT
>TRBV6-4|TRBD2|TRBJ2-7|NA
CASRGTSGRRPYEQYF
TGTGCCAGCAGGGGGACTAGCGGGAGGAGGCCCTACGAGCAGTACTTC
>TRBV6-5|TRBD1|TRBJ2-7|few
CASSVDRGTYEQYF
TGTGCCAGCAGCGTAGACAGGGGCACCTACGAGCAGTACTTC
>TRBV6-5|NA|TRBJ2-3|NA
CASSRPADTQYF
TGTGCCAGCAGCCGGCCGGCAGATACGCAGTATTTT
>TRBV5-6|NA|TRBJ2-1|few
CASSLTVLYNEQFF
TGTGCCAGCAGCTTGACAGTCCTCTACAATGAGCAGTTCTTC
>TRBV19|NA|TRBJ2-7|few
CASSPQGPFYEQYF
TGTGCCAGTAGCCCACAGGGCCCTTTTTACGAGCAGTACTTC
>TRBV29-1|NA|TRBJ1-2|few
CSVPGRTGGYTF
TGCAGCGTTCCTGGACGAACGGGAGGCTACACCTTC